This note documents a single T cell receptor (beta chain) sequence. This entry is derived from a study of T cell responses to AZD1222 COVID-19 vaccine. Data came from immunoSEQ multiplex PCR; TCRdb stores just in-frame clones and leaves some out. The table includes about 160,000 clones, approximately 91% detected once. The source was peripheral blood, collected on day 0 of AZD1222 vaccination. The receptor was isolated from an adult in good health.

This CDR3 reads CASSSRTRNYGYTF. The CDR3 DNA is TGTGCCAGCAGCTCCAGGACGCGAAACTATGGCTACACCTTC. This chain joins TRBV7-2 and TRBJ1-2; D unresolved. Germline V gene sequence: CDR1 SGHTA, CDR2 FQGNSA. The CDR3 totals 14 residues. Between the trimmed V and J ends, which lost 4 bases and 2 bases, there was a span of 11 bases.